The clone carrying this T cell receptor (beta chain) appeared once. This sample was taken from a study of blood T cell repertoires in COVID-19. The wider study: Collection of acute and convalescent COVID-19 samples took place in the United States, Italy and Spain.

From germline, CDR1 is KGHSH and CDR2 LQKENI. V lost 6 bases to trimming and J lost 0 bases, with 12 bases between them. There are 15 residues in the CDR3. Produced via immunoSEQ multiplex PCR; TCRdb's table is partial and in-frame only. Here the sample spans about 250,000 clones, approximately 86% being singletons. The TCR originated in a woman aged 60-75 years who had recovered from COVID-19. The rearrangement links TRBV18 to TRBJ1-5; tentative D call: TRBD1 (6 bases). The material sequenced was peripheral blood. The DNA of the CDR3 is TGTGCCAGCTCGCGGACAGTTAATAGCAATCAGCCCCAGCATTTT. Translation gives CASSRTVNSNQPQHF.